A selection of T cell receptor beta chains follows, all from one sample in a study of beta chain features in type 1 diabetes. Libraries were prepared by immunoSEQ multiplex PCR; TCRdb keeps only in-frame clonotypes and omits some of them. The sample lists about 220,000 clones; about a tenth were seen once. The sequencing sample was made of central memory CD4+ T cells from blood. These receptors were taken from a man younger than 35 in good health. Both conserved end residues are part of each CDR3. The D gene is left open where the match is weak. Not every row has a clone size; where given, it reads once, few, many or a size class.

J gene,D gene,V gene,clone size,CDR3 length,CDR3 protein,CDR3 DNA
TRBJ2-2,TRBD2,TRBV29-1,NA,17,CSALTSGSSSNTGELFF,TGCAGCGCCCTGACTAGCGGGAGCAGCTCGAACACCGGGGAGCTGTTTTTT
TRBJ2-5,NA,TRBV30,NA,13,CAWKLQGQETQYF,TGTGCCTGGAAATTGCAGGGTCAAGAGACCCAGTACTTC
TRBJ2-7,TRBD1,TRBV11-2,NA,15,CASSLEGQGIDEQYF,TGTGCCAGCAGCTTAGAGGGACAGGGAATCGACGAGCAGTACTTC
TRBJ1-2,NA,TRBV2,few,14,CASNPPGFDYGYTF,TGTGCCAGCAATCCCCCAGGGTTCGACTATGGCTACACCTTC
TRBJ2-7,TRBD2,TRBV13,few,14,CASSLEAGDGEQYF,TGTGCCAGCAGCTTAGAAGCGGGGGACGGCGAGCAGTACTTC
TRBJ2-5,NA,TRBV7-9,few,13,CASSLVGGETQYF,TGTGCCAGCAGCTTAGTCGGGGGCGAGACCCAGTACTTC
TRBJ2-3,TRBD2,TRBV18,NA,15,CASSQRLATTDTQYF,TGTGCCAGCTCACAGAGACTAGCGACCACAGATACGCAGTATTTT
TRBJ2-6,NA,TRBV30,NA,15,CAWSVDSSGANVLTF,TGTGCCTGGAGTGTGGACAGCTCTGGGGCCAACGTCCTGACTTTC
TRBJ2-7,NA,TRBV4-1,NA,15,CASSQGGGSVYEQYF,TGCGCCAGCAGCCAAGGGGGTGGGAGTGTCTACGAGCAGTACTTC
TRBJ1-1,NA,TRBV15,NA,13,CATSREAATEAFF,TGTGCCACCAGCAGAGAGGCAGCCACTGAAGCTTTCTTT
TRBJ2-3,NA,TRBV2,NA,14,CASKRSTSTDTQYF,TGTGCCAGCAAACGGTCTACTAGCACAGATACGCAGTATTTT
TRBJ2-5,NA,TRBV30,few,12,CAWSLNGETQYF,TGTGCCTGGAGTTTAAACGGAGAGACCCAGTACTTC
TRBJ2-7,NA,TRBV5-4,NA,14,CASSQPGPSYEQYF,TGTGCCAGCAGCCAACCGGGACCCTCCTACGAGCAGTACTTC
TRBJ2-1,TRBD2,TRBV30,NA,13,CAWSAIAGQREFF,TGTGCCTGGAGTGCAATAGCGGGACAAAGGGAGTTCTTC
TRBJ1-2,TRBD1,TRBV30,NA,11,CAAQGAYGYTF,TGTGCCGCACAGGGGGCCTATGGCTACACCTTC
TRBJ2-1,TRBD2,TRBV6-1,few,15,CASSGAGSSYNEQFF,TGTGCCAGCAGTGGAGCGGGGAGCTCCTACAATGAGCAGTTCTTC
TRBJ2-1,NA,TRBV7-9,NA,13,CASSLQGYNEQFF,TGTGCCAGCAGCTTACAGGGGTACAATGAGCAGTTCTTC
TRBJ2-6,TRBD1,TRBV19,few,18,CASSIYGQGTSGANVLTF,TGTGCCAGTAGTATCTACGGACAGGGCACCTCTGGGGCCAACGTCCTGACTTTC
TRBJ1-4,TRBD1,TRBV5-1,NA,14,CASTSGTGVEKLFF,TGCGCCAGCACCTCCGGGACAGGGGTTGAAAAACTGTTTTTT
TRBJ2-1,NA,TRBV9,NA,15,CASSVGQGGYNEQFF,TGTGCCAGCAGCGTAGGGCAGGGGGGCTACAATGAGCAGTTCTTC